Below, 13 T cell receptor beta chains from the same sample are listed, as sequenced in a study of shared clonotypes between healthy human individuals. Clones were sequenced by immunoSEQ multiplex PCR, and TCRdb holds only the in-frame ones, with some missing. The table shows about 2.4 million clones, with approximately 92% occurring only once. The sequenced sample was naive CD4+ T cells sorted from blood. Indicated subset: CD45RA+ positively selected. The receptors shown here come from a man in his late teens or twenties in good health.

CDR3: CASIPRRGGTYEQYF. In DNA form, the CDR3 reads TGCGCCAGCATCCCGAGAAGGGGAGGGACCTACGAGCAGTACTTC. The chain joins TRBV10-2 to TRBJ2-5, with 7 bases that match TRBD2. The J call may not be correct, given that the DNA end is closer to TRBJ2-7. The length of the CDR3 is 15 residues. Germline CDR1 and CDR2: WSHSY and SAAADI.

This clone came up once. This CDR3 is CASSVAAGVHYEQYF. The CDR3, as DNA: TGTGCCAGCAGCGTAGCCGCGGGGGTACACTACGAGCAGTACTTC. The J gene is TRBJ2-7, the V gene TRBV9, with 7 bases aligning to TRBD2. Germline CDR1 is SGDLS and CDR2 is YYNGEE. Trimming took 0 bases from V and 3 from J; bases not matched to a gene: 6. The CDR3 sequence is 15 residues long. The complete variable domain, with remaining parts taken from reference TRBV9 and TRBJ2-7, reads DSGVTQTPKHLITATGQRVTLRCSPRSGDLSVYWYQQSLDQGLQFLIQYYNGEERAKGNILERFSAQQFPDLHSELNLSSLELGDSALYFCASSVAAGVHYEQYFGPGTRLTVT.

To note about this clone: This sample also contains other DNA sequences that code for the same CDR3. V gene TRBV7-2 combines with J gene TRBJ2-3; no clear D gene. Looked up from germline, CDR1 is SGHTA and CDR2 is FQGNSA. This CDR3 is built from 12 residues. The germline V and J ends were trimmed by 2 bases and 5 bases, with 5 bases remaining between them. As DNA, the CDR3 is TGTGCCAGCAGCTTAATCGGAGATACGCAGTATTTT. Translating it yields CASSLIGDTQYF.

For the CDR3, the DNA is TGTGCCAGCAGCTTAATGGGACAGAGCTCCTACGAGCAGTACTTC. Its translation: CASSLMGQSSYEQYF. The chain joins TRBV7-2 to TRBJ2-7; 7 bases map to TRBD1. The J segment lost 0 bases and the V segment lost 2 bases, leaving 4 bases of the junction unmatched. This CDR3 has 15 amino acids. Germline CDR1 SGHTA, CDR2 FQGNSA.

The chain is built from TRBV6-5 and TRBJ1-1, with a possible D match to TRBD1 (5 bases). V was shortened by 6 bases and J by 5 bases, with 13 bases between the two germline ends. Germline values: CDR1 MNHEY, CDR2 SVGAGI. This CDR3 is 13 amino acids long. Here the CDR3 DNA reads TGTGCCAGCAGCCGACAGCTTTTGACTGAAGCTTTCTTT. Residues: CASSRQLLTEAFF.

Points on this clone: Other DNA sequences in the same sample also yield this CDR3. The chain links TRBV30 to TRBJ2-7; D is ambiguous. Trimming stripped 1 base from V and 0 bases from J, with 4 bases between. This CDR3 contains 12 residues. In germline, CDR1 is GTSNPN, CDR2 SVGIG (reference sequence). CDR3 region: CAWSGTSYEQYF. DNA for the CDR3: TGTGCCTGGAGTGGGACCTCCTACGAGCAGTACTTC.

V gene TRBV6-1 combines with J gene TRBJ2-7, with TRBD2 matching 9 bases. After removal of 2 bases from V and 4 bases from J, the junction contained 9 bases not matched to a gene. The germline V gene has CDR1 MNHNS and CDR2 SASEGT. The CDR3 extends over 16 amino acids. The CDR3 region has the DNA TGTGCCAGCAGTGAAAGGCAGGCTAGCGGGGTTTACGAGCAGTACTTC. It translates to CASSERQASGVYEQYF.

This clone was detected once. The chain couples TRBV11-2 to TRBJ1-6; D ambiguous. V gave up 1 base and J gave up 0 bases, with 10 bases separating them. The CDR3 has 17 residues. The germline CDR1 and CDR2 sequences are SGHAT and FQNNGV. CDR3 DNA sequence: TGTGCCAGCAGCTTAGGTGTGTCAAGCTCCTATAATTCACCCCTCCACTTT. Translation: CASSLGVSSSYNSPLHF.

As regards this clone: This CDR3 is also generated by other DNA sequences in the sample. The chain employs TRBV9 and TRBJ2-3; TRBD1 matches 9 bases. The CDR3 consists of 14 residues. With V trimmed by 4 bases and J by 3 bases, 3 bases remained unmatched. From germline, CDR1 is SGDLS and CDR2 YYNGEE. CDR3 bases: TGTGCCAGCAGCCCTGGACAGGGGACAGATACGCAGTATTTT. Protein: CASSPGQGTDTQYF. The full variable domain, rest sourced from reference TRBV9 and TRBJ2-3, is DSGVTQTPKHLITATGQRVTLRCSPRSGDLSVYWYQQSLDQGLQFLIQYYNGEERAKGNILERFSAQQFPDLHSELNLSSLELGDSALYFCASSPGQGTDTQYFGPGTRLTVL.

There are a few counts of this clone. This rearrangement joins TRBV11-2 to TRBJ1-1; no firm D call. Trimming removed 5 bases from V and 4 bases from J, with 11 bases in between. Germline V CDR1 and CDR2: SGHAT, FQNNGV. This CDR3 is built from 13 residues. CDR3 region: CASSLGFSTEAFF. The CDR3 region has the DNA TGTGCCAGCAGCCTTGGGTTTTCCACTGAAGCTTTCTTT. Filled out from reference TRBV11-2 and TRBJ1-1, the complete variable domain reads EAGVAQSPRYKIIEKRQSVAFWCNPISGHATLYWYQQILGQGPKLLIQFQNNGVVDDSQLPKDRFSAERLKGVDSTLKIQPAKLEDSAVYLCASSLGFSTEAFFGQGTRLTVV.

The rearrangement links TRBV6-5 to TRBJ1-4; no firm D call. Germline V gives CDR1 MNHEY, CDR2 SVGAGI. Trimming took off 6 bases at V and 3 bases at J, with 14 bases between the two ends. The CDR3 covers 15 residues. CDR3 coding DNA: TGTGCCAGCAGGACCACGCGGATCCCTAATGAAAAACTGTTTTTT. This encodes CASRTTRIPNEKLFF.

The V call is TRBV21-1, the J call TRBJ1-2; the table's D call TRBD1 went unverified against the DNA. TRBV21-1 is a pseudogene locus. The CDR3 is made up of 15 amino acids. CDR3 in amino acids: CASSIGPGVNYGYTF. The CDR3 DNA sequence: TGTGCCAGCAGCATTGGCCCAGGGGTAAACTATGGCTACACCTTC.

This clone was detected only once. This rearrangement joins TRBV11-2 to TRBJ2-1; TRBD1 or TRBD2 may be the D gene (6 bases each). Trimming stripped 4 bases from V and 7 bases from J, with 14 bases between. Germline values: CDR1 SGHAT, CDR2 FQNNGV. The CDR3 runs to 14 residues. CDR3 sequence: CASSSRGGRNEQFF. CDR3 DNA sequence: TGTGCCAGCAGCTCGAGAGGGGGGAGGAATGAGCAGTTCTTC.